This T cell receptor beta chain was obtained from a study of blood T cell repertoires in COVID-19. Turning to the study itself: T cells, B-cell-depleted T cells, or PBMCs provided the cDNA or gDNA that served as material.

The CDR3 runs to 15 residues. V dropped 7 bases and J dropped 3; count of bases not matched to a gene: 7. Germline CDR1 reads MNHEY; CDR2 reads SVGAGI. Using immunoSEQ multiplex PCR, the repertoire was profiled, and TCRdb retains in-frame clones only, with some absent. The sample has roughly 410,000 clones; 89% are singletons. The receptor was derived from a woman aged 40 to 55 with COVID-19, enrolled during active disease. Source material: peripheral blood. This rearrangement joins TRBV6-5 to TRBJ2-3; 10 bases are a match to TRBD2. Here the CDR3 reads CASTGYSGRTDTQYF. The CDR3 DNA follows: TGTGCCAGCACGGGATATAGCGGGAGGACAGATACGCAGTATTTT.